These 7 T cell receptor beta chains originate from one sample sequenced in a study of chemoradiotherapy in HPV16-positive cancers. The protocol was immunoSEQ multiplex PCR, while the TCRdb copy is restricted to in-frame clones and leaves out a portion. This sample yields under 5,000 clones, of which approximately 90% are seen a single time; approximately 8% belongs to the top ten. The sequencing used tumor tissue, collected from a patient who underwent chemoradiotherapy. The receptor set was obtained from a human donor with HPV-associated anogenital cancer.

V is TRBV30 and J is TRBJ2-6; D remains unclear. The CDR3 loop spans 16 amino acids. Germline assignment: CDR1 GTSNPN and CDR2 SVGIG (reference sequence). The V end was cut by 1 base, the J end by 0 bases, with 10 bases between. CDR3 nucleotides: TGTGCCTGGAGTGGCCTTTTAAGCTCTGGGGCCAACGTCCTGACTTTC. This translates into CAWSGLLSSGANVLTF.

This clone was picked up one time. This chain connects TRBV7-2 to TRBJ2-7; D unresolved. The CDR3 extends over 17 amino acids. Trimming removed 5 bases from V and 2 bases from J, with 22 bases in between. CDR1 and CDR2 (germline): SGHTA, FQGNSA. The CDR3 DNA is TGTGCCAGCAGCATGATATCCGGCCGAACCCTTCCCTACGAGCAGTACTTC. Residues: CASSMISGRTLPYEQYF. The whole variable domain, filled in from reference TRBV7-2 and TRBJ2-7, reads GAGVSQSPSNKVTEKGKDVELRCDPISGHTALYWYRQSLGQGLEFLIYFQGNSAPDKSGLPSDRFSAERTGGSVSTLTIQRTQQEDSAVYLCASSMISGRTLPYEQYFGPGTRLTVT.

The J gene is TRBJ2-3, the V gene TRBV5-4; TRBD2 is a possible D gene (5 bases). This CDR3 spans 15 amino acids. The V end was cut by 0 bases, the J end by 1 base, with 9 bases between. Germline assignment: CDR1 SGHNT and CDR2 YYREEE (reference sequence). CDR3 bases: TGTGCCAGCAGCTTGGCTAGCCCACGCACAGATACGCAGTATTTT. Its translation: CASSLASPRTDTQYF.

This clone showed up just a few times. This chain joins TRBV2 and TRBJ1-1; no definite D call. Germline CDR1 SNHLY, CDR2 FYNNEI. V was trimmed by 6 bases and J by 2 bases, leaving 10 bases between them. This CDR3 comprises 13 residues. DNA of the CDR3: TGTGCCAGCAGGTACACGCAAAACACTGAAGCTTTCTTT. Residues: CASRYTQNTEAFF.

The rearrangement uses TRBV11-2 and TRBJ2-3; 9 nucleotides match TRBD1. The CDR3 contains 16 residues. Germline V gene lookup returns CDR1 SGHAT and CDR2 FQNNGV. The V gene end was trimmed by 5 bases and the J gene end by 3 bases; junction bases not matched to a gene: 9. The CDR3 DNA reads TGTGCCAGCAGCCTGGGGACAGGGCAGTTGACAGATACGCAGTATTTT. Its translation: CASSLGTGQLTDTQYF.

The chain links TRBV7-9 to TRBJ1-2; D unresolved. V shed 1 base and J shed 4 bases, with 13 bases lying between them. The CDR3 totals 15 residues. CDR1 and CDR2 from the germline V gene are SEHNR and FQNEAQ (reference sequence). CDR3 sequence reads: CASSLVGQLGYGYTF. CDR3 sequence (DNA): TGTGCCAGCAGCTTAGTCGGCCAGCTTGGCTATGGCTACACCTTC.

This clone was counted only a few times. The chain couples TRBV21-1 to TRBJ1-4. TRBV21-1 represents a pseudogene. This CDR3 is 14 amino acids long. CDR3 sequence reads: CASSPRGDGEKLFF. The CDR3 DNA is TGTGCCAGCAGCCCAAGGGGGGACGGTGAAAAACTGTTTTTT.